Following are 20 T cell receptor beta chains from one sample sequenced in a study of blood T cells in healthy people across ages. Next came a second PCR, run for about 6 to 12 cycles, which used a sample-barcoded 5' primer along with a J-beta primer mix. TCRdb re-called the 5' RACE reads with MiXCR, one entry per CDR3 protein. In the table there are roughly 720,000 distinct CDR3 sequences, 50% to 65% of which are singletons. The specimen sequenced was blood. These receptors all stem from a man aged 80 or over in good health.

This CDR3 reads CASSQAGGGTEAFF. The CDR3 DNA reads as TGTGCCAGCAGCCAAGCGGGGGGTGGCACTGAAGCTTTCTTT. This rearrangement joins TRBV3-1 to TRBJ1-1, with D possibly being TRBD1 (5 bases). This CDR3 comprises 14 residues. Germline-derived CDR1 and CDR2 are LGHDT and YNNKEL (reference sequence). Trimming shortened V by 1 base and J by 4 bases, and 10 bases separated the two germline ends. Full variable domain (remainder filled in from reference TRBV3-1 and TRBJ1-1): DTAVSQTPKYLVTQMGNDKSIKCEQNLGHDTMYWYKQDSKKFLKIMFSYNNKELIINETVPNRFSPKSPDKAHLNLHINSLELGDSAVYFCASSQAGGGTEAFFGQGTRLTVV.

This chain connects TRBV5-1 to TRBJ2-7; 10 bases align to TRBD2. CDR1 and CDR2 from the germline V gene are SGHRS and YFSETQ. This CDR3 spans 15 amino acids. The trim removed 4 bases at V and 1 base at J, leaving 5 bases unmatched. The CDR3 DNA sequence: TGCGCCAGCAGCCGAATAGCGGGAGGTTCCTACGAGCAGTACTTC. It codes for CASSRIAGGSYEQYF.

The chain combines TRBV27 with TRBJ1-2; no clear D gene. CDR1 is MNHEY, CDR2 SMNVEV, per germline (reference sequence). V lost 5 bases and J lost 1, with 17 bases in between. The CDR3 is made up of 16 amino acids. DNA for the CDR3: TGTGCCAGCAGTAGAACAGCACATGAGGGTAACTATGGCTACACCTTC. Its protein product is CASSRTAHEGNYGYTF.

In this sample, this clonotype turned up a few times. This sequence joins TRBV13 and TRBJ1-4; D remains ambiguous. Germline-derived CDR1 and CDR2 are PRHDT and FYEKMQ (reference sequence). V was cut by 2 bases and J by 4 bases, with 5 bases left in between. The CDR3 has 13 residues. The CDR3 DNA is TGTGCCAGCAGCTTATCCGTTAATGAAAAACTGTTTTTT. It translates to CASSLSVNEKLFF.

Remarks on this clonotype: It may be a read error: a sequence one base away is much more abundant. The V gene is TRBV5-1, the J gene TRBJ2-7; TRBD1 or TRBD2 may be the D gene (5 bases each). Germline lookup yields CDR1 SGHRS and CDR2 YFSETQ. Trimming removed 2 bases at V and 10 bases at J, with 19 bases between. The CDR3 consists of 14 residues. CDR3 protein: CASSFGALQEAQYF. CDR3 nucleotide sequence: TGCGCCAGCAGCTTCGGGGCTTTGCAAGAGGCCCAGTACTTC.

The chain couples TRBV29-1 to TRBJ2-5; D is undetermined. CDR3 length: 13 amino acids. CDR1 is SQVTM and CDR2 is ANQGSEA in the germline V gene. Trimming stripped 0 bases from V and 13 bases from J, with 18 bases between. The DNA of the CDR3 is TGCAGCGTTGAAGATAAGAGCCCCCGTGGGTGGTACTTC. Encoded protein: CSVEDKSPRGWYF.

Turning to this clonotype: Mismatch with germline at one junction end may stem from a read error. The chain recombines TRBV12-3 or TRBV12-4 with TRBJ1-2; unclear D gene. This CDR3 spans 12 amino acids. As DNA, the CDR3 is TGTGCCATCAGTTCGACCAGAGGAGGCTACACCTTC. Translated, it gives CAISSTRGGYTF.

The CDR3 DNA reads TGTGCCAGCAGTTCCTCCGGGACAAGGCCCTATGGCTACACCTTC. It specifies CASSSSGTRPYGYTF. The chain combines TRBV28 with TRBJ1-2; D possibly corresponds to TRBD1 (6 bases). Per the germline V gene, CDR1 is MDHEN and CDR2 is SYDVKM. Trimming removed 4 bases from V and 4 bases from J, with 16 bases in between. The CDR3 covers 15 residues.

V and J are TRBV5-1 and TRBJ2-1; 10 bases match TRBD2. Germline CDR1 reads SGHRS; CDR2 reads YFSETQ. The CDR3 is 16 amino acids. With V trimmed by 2 bases and J by 5 bases, 7 bases remained unmatched. CDR3 nucleotide sequence: TGCGCCAGCAGCTTAACTAGCGGGACGGGCCACAATGAGCAGTTCTTC. It translates to CASSLTSGTGHNEQFF.

The chain is built from TRBV24-1 and TRBJ2-1; TRBD2 might be the D (6 bases). The end of the DNA is better explained by TRBJ2-7, so the J call may be wrong. Looked up from germline, CDR1 is KGHDR and CDR2 is SFDVKD. This CDR3 comprises 16 residues. CDR3 nucleotides: TGTGCCACCAGTGATACGGGCGGGGCTTCCTACAATGAGCAGTACTTC. This gives the protein CATSDTGGASYNEQYF.

The genes are TRBV18 and TRBJ1-5; 7 nucleotides align to TRBD1. V was clipped by 5 bases and J by 0 bases; unmatched bases: 10. The CDR3 runs 17 residues. Germline CDR1 and CDR2: KGHSH and LQKENI. The CDR3 DNA reads as TGTGCCAGCTCATCAGGCCTTGGACAGGATAGCAATCAGCCCCAGCATTTT. Translation gives CASSSGLGQDSNQPQHF.

The chain combines TRBV7-9 with TRBJ2-2, with D tentatively TRBD2 (5 bases). The CDR3 runs 14 residues. V was clipped by 0 bases and J by 4 bases, with 6 bases between them. The germline V gene has CDR1 SEHNR and CDR2 FQNEAQ (reference sequence). DNA of the CDR3: TGTGCCAGCAGCTTAGCAGGGAGCACCGGGGAGCTGTTTTTT. Its translation is CASSLAGSTGELFF.

This clonotype showed up just a few times. The chain employs TRBV29-1 and TRBJ2-7; 10 bases agree with TRBD2. Germline values: CDR1 SQVTM, CDR2 ANQGSEA. V lost 4 bases, J lost 4 bases, and 4 bases stayed unmatched. This CDR3 has 13 amino acids. The CDR3 nucleotides are TGCAGCGTTGCGGGACTAGCGACTTACGAGCAGTACTTC. Its translation is CSVAGLATYEQYF.

CDR3 in amino acids: CASSEGTRVTYEQYF. CDR3 coding DNA: TGTGCCAGCAGTGAAGGTACCAGGGTAACATACGAGCAGTACTTC. The chain links TRBV6-1 to TRBJ2-5; weak D call: TRBD1 (5 bases). The DNA matches TRBJ2-7 better at its end, which makes the J call doubtful. The CDR3 loop spans 15 amino acids. Per germline, CDR1 MNHNS and CDR2 SASEGT.

The V gene is TRBV20-1, the J gene TRBJ2-2; TRBD2 matches 10 bases. V gave up 0 bases and J gave up 6 bases; unmatched junction bases: 4. Germline CDR1 reads DFQATT; CDR2 reads SNEGSKA (reference sequence). This CDR3 has 15 amino acids. The CDR3 sequence is CSARDALAGAGELFF. CDR3 DNA: TGCAGTGCTAGAGATGCGCTAGCGGGAGCCGGGGAGCTGTTTTTT.

V and J are TRBV27 and TRBJ2-7; D might be TRBD1 or TRBD2, each matching 5 bases. V dropped 3 bases and J dropped 4 bases, with 16 bases sitting between them. The CDR3 consists of 15 residues. Germline loops: CDR1 MNHEY, CDR2 SMNVEV (reference sequence). CDR3 loop: CASSFSTGTQYEQYF. CDR3 DNA sequence: TGTGCCAGCAGTTTTTCCACCGGGACCCAGTACGAGCAGTACTTC.

This chain joins TRBV7-2 and TRBJ2-2, with 13 nucleotides matching TRBD2. V lost 5 bases, J lost 6 bases, and 6 bases stayed unmatched. The CDR3 has 16 residues. Germline V gives CDR1 SGHTA, CDR2 FQGNSA. The CDR3: CASSPRGLAGSGELFF. The CDR3 DNA reads as TGTGCCAGCAGCCCGAGGGGACTAGCGGGATCCGGGGAGCTGTTTTTT.

This sequence joins TRBV7-3 and TRBJ2-7; 8 nucleotides line up with TRBD1. This CDR3 comprises 13 residues. Germline V gene sequence: CDR1 SGHTA, CDR2 FQGTGA. V lost 5 bases, J lost 6 bases, and 6 bases stayed unmatched. In DNA, the CDR3 is TGTGCCAGCAGCCGAGGGACAGGTTCCGAGCAGTACTTC. This sequence encodes CASSRGTGSEQYF.

The J gene is TRBJ1-2, the V gene TRBV9; D is perhaps TRBD1 (6 bases). The length of the CDR3 is 15 residues. V was clipped by 3 bases and J by 1 base, with 13 bases between them. CDR1 and CDR2 from the germline V gene are SGDLS and YYNGEE. The CDR3 reads CASSATTQGNYGYTF. DNA of the CDR3: TGTGCCAGCAGCGCTACAACACAGGGTAACTATGGCTACACCTTC.

CDR3 loop: CASSYSNRVADLYEQYF. CDR3 DNA: TGTGCCAGCAGTTACTCGAACCGGGTAGCGGACTTATACGAGCAGTACTTC. The gene calls are TRBV6-6 and TRBJ2-7; D is possibly TRBD2 (6 bases). CDR1 is MNHNY, CDR2 SVGAGI, per germline (reference sequence). The V gene lost 0 bases and the J gene lost 4 bases, with 19 bases spanning the gap. The CDR3 is made up of 17 amino acids.